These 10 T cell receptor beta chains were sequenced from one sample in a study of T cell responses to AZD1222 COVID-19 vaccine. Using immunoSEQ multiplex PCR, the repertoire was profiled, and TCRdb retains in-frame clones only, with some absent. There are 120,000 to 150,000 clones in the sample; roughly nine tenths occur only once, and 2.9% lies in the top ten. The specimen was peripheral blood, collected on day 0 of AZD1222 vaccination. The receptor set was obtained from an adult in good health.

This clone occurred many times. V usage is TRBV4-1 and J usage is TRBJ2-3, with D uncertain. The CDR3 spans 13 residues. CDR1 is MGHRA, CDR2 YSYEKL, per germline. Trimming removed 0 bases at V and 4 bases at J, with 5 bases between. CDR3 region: CASSQDSPDTQYF. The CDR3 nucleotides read TGCGCCAGCAGCCAAGATAGCCCAGATACGCAGTATTTT.

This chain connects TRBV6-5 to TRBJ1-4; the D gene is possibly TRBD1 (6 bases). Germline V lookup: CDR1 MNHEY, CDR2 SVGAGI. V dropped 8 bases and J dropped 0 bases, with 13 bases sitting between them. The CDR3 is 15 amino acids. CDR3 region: CASSIPGATNEKLFF. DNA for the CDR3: TGTGCCAGCTCCATTCCAGGGGCAACTAATGAAAAACTGTTTTTT.

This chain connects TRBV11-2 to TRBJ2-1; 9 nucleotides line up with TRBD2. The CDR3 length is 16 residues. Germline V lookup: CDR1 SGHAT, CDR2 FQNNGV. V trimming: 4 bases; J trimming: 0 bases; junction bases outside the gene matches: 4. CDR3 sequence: CASSSTSGRSYNEQFF. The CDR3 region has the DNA TGTGCCAGCAGCTCGACTAGCGGACGCTCCTACAATGAGCAGTTCTTC.

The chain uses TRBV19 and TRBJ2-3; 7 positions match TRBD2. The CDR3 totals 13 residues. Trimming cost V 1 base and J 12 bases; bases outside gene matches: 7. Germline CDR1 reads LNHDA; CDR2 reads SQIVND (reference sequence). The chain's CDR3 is CASSIVREGPQYF. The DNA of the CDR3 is TGTGCCAGTAGTATAGTGAGGGAGGGCCCCCAGTATTTT.

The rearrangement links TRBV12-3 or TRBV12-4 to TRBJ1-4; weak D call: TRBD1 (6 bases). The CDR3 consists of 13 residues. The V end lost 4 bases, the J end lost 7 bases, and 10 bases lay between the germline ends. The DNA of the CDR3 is TGTGCCAGCAGTTCCCCGGACAGTGAAAAACTGTTTTTT. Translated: CASSSPDSEKLFF.

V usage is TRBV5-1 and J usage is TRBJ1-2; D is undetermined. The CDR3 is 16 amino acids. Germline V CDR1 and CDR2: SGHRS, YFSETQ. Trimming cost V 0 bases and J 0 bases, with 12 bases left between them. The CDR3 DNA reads TGCGCCAGCAGCTTGGGTCGCGGCCTAGCTAACTATGGCTACACCTTC. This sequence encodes CASSLGRGLANYGYTF. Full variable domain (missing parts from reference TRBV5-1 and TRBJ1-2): KAGVTQTPRYLIKTRGQQVTLSCSPISGHRSVSWYQQTPGQGLQFLFEYFSETQRNKGNFPGRFSGRQFSNSRSEMNVSTLELGDSALYLCASSLGRGLANYGYTFGSGTRLTVV.

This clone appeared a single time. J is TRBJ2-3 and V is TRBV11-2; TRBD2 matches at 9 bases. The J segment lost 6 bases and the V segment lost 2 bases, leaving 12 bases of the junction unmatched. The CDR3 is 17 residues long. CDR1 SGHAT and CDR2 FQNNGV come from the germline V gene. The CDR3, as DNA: TGTGCCAGCAGCTTATTAGGAGCGGGGGGAAGGGGGGATACGCAGTATTTT. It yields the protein CASSLLGAGGRGDTQYF.

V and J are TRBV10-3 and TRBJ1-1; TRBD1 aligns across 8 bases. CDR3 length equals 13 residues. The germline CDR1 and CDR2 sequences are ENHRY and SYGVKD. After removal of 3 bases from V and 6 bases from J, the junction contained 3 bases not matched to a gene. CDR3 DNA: TGTGCCATCAGTGACTGGGACAGGCCTGAAGCTTTCTTT. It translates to CAISDWDRPEAFF.

CDR3 region: CASSLEGQGHGGELFF. The CDR3 DNA reads as TGTGCCAGCAGCTTAGAAGGACAGGGGCACGGCGGGGAGCTGTTTTTT. This rearrangement joins TRBV11-2 to TRBJ2-2, with 9 bases that match TRBD1. Germline CDR1 SGHAT, CDR2 FQNNGV. The CDR3 runs to 16 residues. J was trimmed by 7 bases and V by 0 bases; bases with no gene match: 6.

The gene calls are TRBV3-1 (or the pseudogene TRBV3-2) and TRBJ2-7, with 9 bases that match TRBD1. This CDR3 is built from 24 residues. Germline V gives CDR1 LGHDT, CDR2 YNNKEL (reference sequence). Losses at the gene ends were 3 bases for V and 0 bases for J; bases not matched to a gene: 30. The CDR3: CASSHPPSKVRDRESPISSYEQYF. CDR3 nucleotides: TGTGCCAGCAGCCATCCCCCTTCCAAAGTCCGGGACAGGGAGAGTCCAATTAGCTCCTACGAGCAGTACTTC.